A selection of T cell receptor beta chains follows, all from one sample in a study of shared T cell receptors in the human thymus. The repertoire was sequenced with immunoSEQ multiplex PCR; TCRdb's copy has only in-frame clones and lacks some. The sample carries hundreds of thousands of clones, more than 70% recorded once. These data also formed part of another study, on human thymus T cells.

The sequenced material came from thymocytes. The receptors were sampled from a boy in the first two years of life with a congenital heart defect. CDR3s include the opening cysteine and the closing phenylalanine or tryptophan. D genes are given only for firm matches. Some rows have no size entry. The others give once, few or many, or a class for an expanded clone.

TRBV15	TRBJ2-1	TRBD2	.	TGTGCCACCAGCAGAGATGTCGGGAGGAACTCCTACAATGAGCAGTTCTTC	CATSRDVGRNSYNEQFF
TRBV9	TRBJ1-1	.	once	TGTGCCAGCAGCGTGGGGGGGCGTGACGCTGAAGCTTTCTTT	CASSVGGRDAEAFF
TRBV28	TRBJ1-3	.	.	TGTGCCAGCAGTTCTAGGACAGACTTTTCTGGAAACACCATATATTTT	CASSSRTDFSGNTIYF
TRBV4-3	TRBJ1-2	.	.	TGCGCCAGCAGCCAAGACTCACCACGGCAGACTGTCTACTATGGCTACACCTTC	CASSQDSPRQTVYYGYTF
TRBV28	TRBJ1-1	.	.	TGTGCCAGCAGTTTCAACCAGGGGTTATGGGATGGAACTGAAGCTTTCTTT	CASSFNQGLWDGTEAFF
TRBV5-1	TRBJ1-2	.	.	TGCGCCAGCAGCTTTAACCAGGGGCAGAACTATGGCTACACCTTC	CASSFNQGQNYGYTF
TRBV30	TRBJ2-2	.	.	TGTGCCTGGACCTCCCCCCCACCTAGTTTAGCGGGGGAGCTGTTTTTT	CAWTSPPPSLAGELFF
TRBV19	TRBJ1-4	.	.	TGTGCCAGTAGTATGAGTTCTTGCGAAAAACTGTTTTTT	CASSMSSCEKLFF
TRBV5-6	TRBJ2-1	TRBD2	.	TGTGCCAGCAGCTATCCCATAGCGGGGGCGAACAATGAGCAGTTCTTC	CASSYPIAGANNEQFF
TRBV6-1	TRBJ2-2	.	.	TGTGCCAGCATGGGGTCAGGGCTTAACCGGGAGCTGTTTTTT	CASMGSGLNRELFF
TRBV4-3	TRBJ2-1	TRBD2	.	TGCGCCAGCAGCCAAGATAGAGCGGGAGTATGGAATGAGCAGTTCTTC	CASSQDRAGVWNEQFF
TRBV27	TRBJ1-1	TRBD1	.	TGTGCCAGCAGTTTAAGGGGGCCCGGGGGCACTGAAGCTTTCTTT	CASSLRGPGGTEAFF
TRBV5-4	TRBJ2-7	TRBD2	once	TGTGCCAGCAGCTTGGCGGGGGGGGCCCCCTACGAGCAGTACTTC	CASSLAGGAPYEQYF
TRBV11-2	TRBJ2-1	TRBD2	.	TGTGCCAGCAGAGTAGTCGCGGGAGGGTATTACAATGAGCAGTTCTTC	CASRVVAGGYYNEQFF
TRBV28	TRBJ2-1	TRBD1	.	TGTGCCAGCAGGTCTGCTCGGACAGGGGACTACAATGAGCAGTTCTTC	CASRSARTGDYNEQFF
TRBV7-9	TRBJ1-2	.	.	TGTGCCAGCAGCTTAGCGACTACGGGATATGGCTACACCTTC	CASSLATTGYGYTF
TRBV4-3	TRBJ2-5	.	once	TGCGCCAGCAGCCAAGACGCCGGAGGGGCGGGAGAGACCCAGTACTTC	CASSQDAGGAGETQYF
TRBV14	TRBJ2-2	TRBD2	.	TGTGCCAGCAGCCAACGGCGTGGACTAGCGGGGGCCGCGTCCGGGGAGCTGTTTTTT	CASSQRRGLAGAASGELFF
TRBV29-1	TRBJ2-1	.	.	TGCAGCGTTGACGGGGAGGTCAATGAGCAGTTCTTC	CSVDGEVNEQFF
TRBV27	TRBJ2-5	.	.	TGTGCCAGCAGTTTATCGAAGACTAGTCACGACCAAGAGACCCAGTACTTC	CASSLSKTSHDQETQYF
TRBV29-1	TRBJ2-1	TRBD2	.	TGCAGCGTTGAACGGCGGGGGGGCGCTTACAATGAGCAGTTCTTC	CSVERRGGAYNEQFF
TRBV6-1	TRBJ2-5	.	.	TGTGCCGGGAGGACAGGACAAGAGACCCAGTACTTC	CAGRTGQETQYF
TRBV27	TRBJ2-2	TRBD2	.	TGTGCCAGCAGCCCCAGGACTAGCGGCTTAACGGGTATAGGAACCGGGGAGCTGTTTTTT	CASSPRTSGLTGIGTGELFF
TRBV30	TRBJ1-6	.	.	TGTGCCTGGAGTGTCCGACAGAGCTCCTATAATTCACCCCTCCACTTT	CAWSVRQSSYNSPLHF
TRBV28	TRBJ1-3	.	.	TGTGCCAGCAGTTTACGAAAAGAGCAAAAAGGGAGAAAAGGAAACACCATATATTTT	CASSLRKEQKGRKGNTIYF
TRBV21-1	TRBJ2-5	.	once	TGTGCCAGCTGTGGGGGGGCGGGGGAGGAGACCCAGTACTTC	CASCGGAGEETQYF
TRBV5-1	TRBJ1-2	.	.	TGCGCCAGCAGCTTGAACCAGGGGTTTAGTGGCTACACCTTC	CASSLNQGFSGYTF
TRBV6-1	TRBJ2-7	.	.	TGTGCCAGCTGGGGAACCCGGACAGCGAACTACGAGCAGTACTTC	CASWGTRTANYEQYF
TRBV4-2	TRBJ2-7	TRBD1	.	TGTGCCAGCAGCCAAGAGGTACTAGGGACAGGGGCCTACGAGCAGTACTTC	CASSQEVLGTGAYEQYF
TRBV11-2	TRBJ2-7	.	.	TGTGCCAGCAGCTTAAGTAGGAGGCCCTATCTCACCTACGAGCAGTACTTC	CASSLSRRPYLTYEQYF
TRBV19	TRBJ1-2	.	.	TGTGCCAGTAGTAAGACAGATCCGGGCTATGGCTACACCTTC	CASSKTDPGYGYTF
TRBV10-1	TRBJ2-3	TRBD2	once	TGCGCCAGCGCCCAACTAGCGGGAGGGAGCACAGATACGCAGTATTTT	CASAQLAGGSTDTQYF
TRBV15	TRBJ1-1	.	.	TGTGCCACCAGCGCCCGACAGGCCCCGAACACTGAAGCTTTCTTT	CATSARQAPNTEAFF
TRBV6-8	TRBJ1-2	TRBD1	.	TGTGCCAGCAACGGAACAGGGGCATACCAACATGGCTACACCTTC	CASNGTGAYQHGYTF
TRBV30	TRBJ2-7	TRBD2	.	TGTGCCTGGAGGTTCCGGAAGAGTGGAAGGCTAGCGGGAGAGGCGGTCTCCTACGAGCAGTACTTC	CAWRFRKSGRLAGEAVSYEQYF
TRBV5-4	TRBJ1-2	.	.	TGTGCCAGCAGCTTGGCCGACGAGGGAGACTATGGCTACACCTTC	CASSLADEGDYGYTF
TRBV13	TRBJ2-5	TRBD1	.	TGTGCCAGCAGCTCTGGACAGGGGAGGCAAGAGACCCAGTACTTC	CASSSGQGRQETQYF
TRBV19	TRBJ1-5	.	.	TGTGCCAGTAGTATAGGGCCGGGGGGGGCAGGAGGACATCAGCCCCAGCATTTT	CASSIGPGGAGGHQPQHF
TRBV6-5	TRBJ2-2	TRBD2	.	TGTGCCAGCTCGCGGAAACGGGAGGTCCACGGGGAGCTGTTTTTT	CASSRKREVHGELFF
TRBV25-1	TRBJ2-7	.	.	TGTGCCAGCAGTGGGAAGGAGGTAGCGTCGGACTACGAGCAGTACTTC	CASSGKEVASDYEQYF
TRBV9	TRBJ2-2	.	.	TGTGCCAGCAGCCCTTGGACACGCCCGAACGGGGAGCTGTTTTTT	CASSPWTRPNGELFF
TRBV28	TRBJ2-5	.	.	TGTGCCAGCAGTTTAGGAGGATATGAGACCCAGTACTTC	CASSLGGYETQYF
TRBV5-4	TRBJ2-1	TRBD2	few	TGTGCCAGCAGTTCCGGACTAGTAATGGGGAATGAGCAGTTCTTC	CASSSGLVMGNEQFF